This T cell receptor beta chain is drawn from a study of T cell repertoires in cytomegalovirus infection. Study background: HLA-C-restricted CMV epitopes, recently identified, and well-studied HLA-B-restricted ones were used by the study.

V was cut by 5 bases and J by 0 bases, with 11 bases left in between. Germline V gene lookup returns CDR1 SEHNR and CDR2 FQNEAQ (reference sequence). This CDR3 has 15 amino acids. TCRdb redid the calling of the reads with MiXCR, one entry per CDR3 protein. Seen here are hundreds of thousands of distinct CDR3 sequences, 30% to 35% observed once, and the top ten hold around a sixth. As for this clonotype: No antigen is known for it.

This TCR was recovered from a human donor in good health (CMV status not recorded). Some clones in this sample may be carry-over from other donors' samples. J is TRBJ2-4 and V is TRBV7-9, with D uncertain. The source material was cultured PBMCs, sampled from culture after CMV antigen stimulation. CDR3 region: CASSPRGIAKNIQYF. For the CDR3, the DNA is TGTGCCAGCAGCCCACGTGGAATAGCCAAAAACATTCAGTACTTC.